This T cell receptor beta chain came from a study of response to subunit inactivated influenza vaccine (dated by TCRdb to 2016 to 2018). In the study overall: The study used deep quantitative T cell receptor repertoire profiling to track responses to a trivalent subunit inactivated influenza vaccine. What the study reported, not specific to this receptor: The authors proposed that each seasonal influenza vaccination may bring in only a limited number of new T cells.

Turning to this clonotype: Its antigen is unknown. No much larger clonotype is one base removed from it; base qualities were not supplied.

The CDR3 measures 13 amino acids from cysteine to phenylalanine. Kept here is only the CDR3 DNA, which spans 39 bases and is read in frame from base 1. Deletion took 1 base off V and 7 bases off J, with a span of 10 bases between the germline ends. The germline V gene (reference sequence) sets CDR1 to GTSNPN and CDR2 to SVGIG. Library prep was done by RT-PCR. Data came from an Illumina HiSeq 2500. TCRdb redid the processing of the public reads, applying fastp at Q25 and MiXCR, and retained in-frame beta chains. Merged by CDR3 protein, the rows form single entries marked with the most common genes and DNA. The sample has about 540,000 distinct CDR3 sequences on record, around a quarter of them singletons. In total, the top ten clones hold approximately 2.9% of the sample. These data are also associated with another study on T cells expressing NK-cell markers. Looking at the second paper: The TCR beta cDNA libraries were made using 5'RACE template switching, a step that added both a universal primer site and unique molecular identifiers. About eight donors provided sorted CD3+CD56+NKG2C+, CD3+CD56+NKG2C- and CD3+CD56-NKG2C+ T-cell subsets, whose TCR beta-chain repertoires were profiled. Among the eight sequenced donors, only one was HCMV-seronegative, while the other seven were HCMV-seropositive. In several experiments an anti-gammadeltaTCR antibody was added to restrict sorting to alphabetaTCR-expressing T cells. In a handful of donors, the dominant CD3+CD56+NKG2C+ clonotypes ranked among the top 10 CD8+ clonotypes, making up about 1.0-8% of CD8+ T cells. Those dominant clonotypes were again the most abundant among CD3+CD56-NKG2C+ cells in several donors, at roughly 25-60.1%. It remained unclear whether the expanded NKG2C-expressing T cell clones were specific for HCMV antigens. All eight donors whose samples were sequenced were randomly selected healthy volunteers, three of them men and five women. HCMV serostatus was determined by detecting HCMV-specific IgG in serum with a commercial ELISA kit. Ficoll density gradient centrifugation was used to isolate peripheral blood mononuclear cells from blood. Magnetic immunoseparation with Miltenyi isolation kits was used to isolate CD4+ and CD8+ T cells from PBMC. Synthesis of cDNA was primed from the TCR beta constant segment and was followed by two consecutive PCR amplification steps. Illumina HiSeq 2000/2500, MiSeq or NextSeq was used to sequence libraries as 2 x 150 bp reads. Reads were demultiplexed and grouped by UMI with MIGEC, and clonotypes were assembled and quantified with MiTCR. Only TCR cDNA sequences supported by at least two reads were kept to exclude erroneous sequences. The tcR package was used for downstream repertoire analysis, and clonotypes were matched across fractions by CDR3 nucleotide sequence plus V segment. VDJmatch was used to annotate antigen specificity against VDJdb, with one amino acid substitution allowed in CDR3.

The source was CD4+ T cells sorted from PBMCs, collected 11 to 12 days after vaccination. The V gene is TRBV30 and the J gene is TRBJ1-4; perhaps TRBD1 is the D gene, with 5 bases matching. The clonotype comes from a middle-aged man who received an inactivated influenza vaccine. Donor details come from another sample of the same person, matched by shared clones. The CDR3 reads CAWSAGTGEKLFF. The nucleotide sequence reads as follows: TGTGCCTGGAGTGCAGGGACGGGTGAAAAACTGTTTTTT.